This is a list of T cell receptor beta chains from one sample in a study of T-cell memory formation after mild COVID-19. TCRdb fed the 5' RACE reads into MiXCR, producing one record per CDR3 protein. This table holds about 110,000 distinct CDR3 sequences, over 15% found once. The specimen was PBMCs or a T cell subset sorted from them (not recorded which). The receptors shown here come from an adult woman who had mild COVID-19 (a few samples of this study predate the infection). Cell type and time point are not known. Both conserved end residues are part of each CDR3. The D gene is left open where the match is weak. Part of the rows lack a size; the others show once, few, many or a class for expanded clones.

v_call	clone_size	j_call	d_call	cdr3_aa	cdr3_nt
TRBV7-8	-	TRBJ1-4	-	CASSFSGGSSEKLFF	TGTGCCAGCAGCTTTTCAGGCGGGAGTAGTGAAAAACTGTTTTTT
TRBV15	few	TRBJ1-6	-	CATSRDRAGTNSPLHF	TGTGCCACCAGCAGAGATAGAGCAGGGACCAATTCACCCCTCCACTTT
TRBV7-6	few	TRBJ2-1	-	CASSTARDNEQFF	TGTGCCAGCAGCACTGCTAGAGACAATGAGCAGTTCTTC
TRBV2	few	TRBJ1-2	-	CASSDASGPGYGYTF	TGTGCCAGCAGTGACGCGAGCGGCCCCGGCTATGGCTACACCTTC
TRBV5-1	-	TRBJ2-7	TRBD1	CASSFGTGVGEQYF	TGCGCCAGCAGCTTCGGGACAGGGGTGGGTGAGCAGTACTTC
TRBV6-2/TRBV6-3	-	TRBJ2-1	-	CASSLPGDRYNEQFF	TGTGCCAGCAGTCTCCCGGGGGACCGTTACAATGAGCAGTTCTTC
TRBV5-1	few	TRBJ2-7	-	CASSLDSVSEQYF	TGCGCCAGCAGCTTGGATTCCGTGAGCGAGCAGTACTTC
TRBV5-1	-	TRBJ2-7	-	CASSLARGLSYEQYF	TGCGCCAGCAGCTTGGCCAGAGGATTATCCTACGAGCAGTACTTC
TRBV9	many	TRBJ2-7	TRBD2	CASSVASGSYEQYF	TGTGCCAGCAGCGTAGCTAGCGGGAGCTACGAGCAGTACTTC
TRBV20-1	few	TRBJ2-3	TRBD1	CSASDRQGLTDTQYF	TGCAGTGCTAGCGATCGACAGGGCCTCACAGATACGCAGTATTTT
TRBV20-1	few	TRBJ2-1	-	CSARDLGLYNEQFF	TGCAGTGCTAGAGATCTCGGCCTCTACAATGAGCAGTTCTTC
TRBV12-3/TRBV12-4	few	TRBJ2-7	-	CASSRLGVDSLGQYF	TGTGCCAGCAGCCGCCTGGGAGTGGATAGTCTTGGGCAGTACTTC
TRBV7-6	-	TRBJ2-3	-	CASSLEAGADTQYF	TGTGCCAGCAGCTTAGAGGCAGGCGCAGATACGCAGTATTTT
TRBV9	few	TRBJ1-4	-	CASSVESGSEKLFF	TGTGCCAGCAGCGTGGAATCAGGTTCTGAAAAACTGTTTTTT
TRBV5-1	many	TRBJ2-7	TRBD1	CASSSPGQGTYEQYF	TGCGCCAGCAGCTCGCCGGGACAGGGAACCTACGAGCAGTACTTC
TRBV7-3	-	TRBJ2-1	TRBD2	CASSPILAGEDNEQFF	TGTGCCAGCAGCCCCATCCTAGCGGGGGAGGACAATGAGCAGTTCTTC
TRBV12-3/TRBV12-4	-	TRBJ2-1	TRBD1	CASTTGGGGYNEQFF	TGTGCCAGCACGACAGGGGGAGGGGGATACAATGAGCAGTTCTTC
TRBV7-2	few	TRBJ2-3	-	CASSLVVGGLTDTQYF	TGTGCCAGCAGCTTAGTCGTGGGGGGCCTCACAGATACGCAGTATTTT
TRBV11-2	-	TRBJ1-2	-	CASSLGGWNGYTF	TGTGCCAGCAGTTTGGGGGGATGGAATGGCTACACCTTC
TRBV27	once	TRBJ2-6	TRBD1	CASSFGTAGANVLTF	TGTGCCAGCAGTTTTGGGACAGCTGGGGCCAACGTCCTGACTTTC
TRBV4-2	-	TRBJ2-3	TRBD2	CASSQDRVAGGQYF	TGTGCCAGCAGCCAAGACCGCGTAGCGGGAGGGCAGTATTTT
TRBV4-1	few	TRBJ2-2	TRBD1	CASSQERGRSGELFF	TGCGCCAGCAGCCAAGAGAGGGGGCGATCGGGGGAGCTGTTTTTT
TRBV20-1	few	TRBJ1-2	-	CSASVVWDGYTF	TGCAGTGCTAGCGTCGTGTGGGATGGCTACACCTTC
TRBV13	-	TRBJ1-1	-	CASLGRGYSSTEAFF	TGTGCCAGCCTGGGGAGGGGCTACTCGTCGACTGAAGCTTTCTTT
TRBV2	-	TRBJ2-1	-	CASSTTPALSRDEQFF	TGTGCCAGCAGTACTACGCCAGCCCTCTCCAGGGATGAGCAGTTCTTC
TRBV5-1	-	TRBJ2-5	-	CASGLGEVQETQYF	TGCGCCAGCGGATTAGGCGAAGTCCAAGAGACCCAGTACTTC
TRBV10-3	-	TRBJ2-1	-	CAISGGSGRFNEQFF	TGTGCCATCAGTGGGGGGTCGGGTAGATTCAATGAGCAGTTCTTC
TRBV30	few	TRBJ1-1	-	CAMTNTEAFF	TGTGCCATGACCAACACTGAAGCTTTCTTT
TRBV3-1	-	TRBJ2-3	-	CASSQDPSHPSTDTQYF	TGTGCCAGCAGCCAAGATCCCTCCCATCCTAGCACAGATACGCAGTATTTT
TRBV4-1	few	TRBJ1-2	-	CASSQGDSNYGYTF	TGCGCCAGCAGCCAAGGGGATAGTAACTATGGCTACACCTTC
TRBV21-1	-	TRBJ2-4	-	CASSKCNRDRGNIQYF	TGTGCCAGCAGCAAATGCAATAGGGACAGGGGAAACATTCAGTACTTC
TRBV7-9	few	TRBJ2-1	TRBD1	CASSFLTGGDNEQFF	TGTGCCAGCAGCTTCTTGACAGGGGGGGACAATGAGCAGTTCTTC
TRBV6-5	few	TRBJ2-1	TRBD2	CASNLAGGNNEQFF	TGTGCCAGCAATCTAGCGGGGGGTAACAATGAGCAGTTCTTC
TRBV12-3/TRBV12-4	few	TRBJ1-1	-	CASSLYLGVGGMNTEAFF	TGTGCCAGCAGTTTATATTTGGGAGTAGGGGGTATGAACACTGAAGCTTTCTTT
TRBV28	many	TRBJ2-1	TRBD2	CASRLAAYNEQFF	TGTGCCAGCAGACTAGCGGCTTACAATGAGCAGTTCTTC
TRBV11-2	-	TRBJ2-5	TRBD1	CASSAGTGGETQYF	TGTGCCAGCAGCGCCGGGACAGGGGGAGAGACCCAGTACTTC
TRBV20-1	-	TRBJ2-1	-	CSARELFLISSYNEQFF	TGCAGTGCTAGAGAGCTATTCCTAATTAGCTCCTACAATGAGCAGTTCTTC
TRBV12-3/TRBV12-4	-	TRBJ2-1	-	CASSLNLVNEQFF	TGTGCCAGCAGTTTGAATTTAGTCAATGAGCAGTTCTTC
TRBV2	-	TRBJ2-7	-	CASSEDRIGSYEQYF	TGTGCCAGCAGTGAAGACAGAATCGGCTCCTACGAGCAGTACTTC
TRBV12-3/TRBV12-4	-	TRBJ1-1	-	CASSYSGGTEAFF	TGTGCCAGCAGTTATTCGGGGGGCACTGAAGCTTTCTTT
TRBV18	few	TRBJ1-1	TRBD1	CASSSYRDRGYMNTEAFF	TGTGCCAGCTCATCATACCGGGACAGGGGATACATGAACACTGAAGCTTTCTTT
TRBV4-1	-	TRBJ1-3	TRBD1	CASSPRQGGSGNTIYF	TGCGCCAGCAGCCCCCGACAGGGAGGCTCTGGAAACACCATATATTTT
TRBV27	-	TRBJ2-1	TRBD1	CASSYTGVNEQFF	TGTGCCAGCAGTTATACAGGGGTTAATGAGCAGTTCTTC
TRBV7-3	many	TRBJ1-1	-	CASSLIPGEGTEAFF	TGTGCCAGCAGCTTAATTCCAGGAGAGGGCACTGAAGCTTTCTTT
TRBV29-1	few	TRBJ2-1	TRBD1	CSVLGTGLDEQFF	TGCAGCGTCCTGGGGACAGGGTTAGATGAGCAGTTCTTC
TRBV7-9	many	TRBJ2-7	-	CASSYVHYEQYF	TGTGCCAGCAGCTATGTTCACTACGAGCAGTACTTC
TRBV12-5	-	TRBJ1-5	-	CASGLVTDIGMSQPQHF	TGTGCTAGTGGTTTGGTGACGGACATTGGAATGAGTCAGCCCCAGCATTTT
TRBV15	-	TRBJ2-7	-	CATSSTGEQYF	TGTGCCACCAGCAGCACAGGGGAGCAGTACTTC
TRBV5-1	-	TRBJ1-1	-	CASSLALPLERDTEAFF	TGCGCCAGCAGCTTGGCCCTTCCATTGGAACGCGACACTGAAGCTTTCTTT